This entry features one TCR beta chain sequence. Its antigen specificity is not known. No much larger clonotype is one base removed from it; base qualities were not supplied. The record originates from a study of T cells in tuberculosis (dated by TCRdb to the late 2010s). In terms of the full investigation: The study combined CD1B tetramers and high-throughput TCR immunosequencing to characterize T cells specific for the mycobacterial lipid antigen glucose monomycolate (GMM). A South African clinical cohort compared IGRA-negative adolescents, IGRA-positive adolescents with latent tuberculosis and adults with active tuberculosis, roughly 9 per group.

CDR1 and CDR2, looked up from the germline V gene, are MNHNS and SASEGT. The cysteine opens and the phenylalanine closes a CDR3 of 15 amino acids. Left in the record is the CDR3 DNA by itself, 45 bases read in frame from the first base. From V the trimming removes 7 bases and from J it removes 6 bases, while the gene matches leave 9 bases of the junction unaccounted for. TCR libraries were generated with the immunoSEQ multiplex PCR assay, using TCR-beta and/or TCR-alpha/delta assays for each sample. The amplified TCR libraries were sequenced using the Illumina high-throughput platform. The study's own analysis went as follows. Clustering and dimensionality reduction were performed using pairwise TCRdist distances among GMM-specific receptors from ex vivo sorted or in vitro expanded T cells. The score assigned to each clinical repertoire was mean NN-distance, meaning the average TCRdist to the nearest 10% of tetramer-positive reference sequences. GEM TCR motif frequency was calculated as the fraction of unique TCRs that matched known GEM sequences in V/J usage and CDR3 length. Linear discriminant analysis with leave-one-out cross-validation, implemented in scikit-learn, was used to classify active tuberculosis. As stored in TCRdb, this immuneACCESS dataset retains in-frame rearrangements with V and J assigned. A fraction of the clones does not appear; measured against another copy, unresolved V genes explain less than half of the discrepancy, and the remainder lacks a known reason. D and trimming were read from the DNA, whereas the V and J calls and clone size are those reported in that table. The sample contains some 23,000 clones, around 94% of them found a single time. 15% to 20% of the sample goes to the ten largest clones.

What the study reported, not specific to this receptor: Clinical samples were chosen by availability of cryopreserved specimens, and active tuberculosis cases were adults while controls were adolescents. An accuracy of approximately 90% (AUROC around 0.9) was reached by a classifier using the diverse GMM-specific repertoire, compared with about 70% accuracy when GEM motif frequencies were used. Smaller NN-distances were partly driven by shorter CDR3-alpha lengths in active tuberculosis patients, and statistical significance was not reached for the TCR-beta difference. Smaller mean NN-distances to GMM-specific TCRs were observed in active tuberculosis TCR-alpha repertoires than in IGRA-negative controls, suggesting clonal expansion of GMM-specific TCRs.

At study entry, adolescents were screened for latent tuberculosis infection by tuberculin skin test and QuantiFERON-TB GOLD In-Tube IGRA. Immunosequencing was performed on unsorted cryopreserved PBMC, with 90,000 to 100,000 T cells per clinical donor covered on average. Eleven high schools in the Worcester region of the Western Cape, South Africa, served as enrollment sites for adolescents aged 12 to 18 years. Ten adolescents infected with M. tuberculosis and roughly 10 uninfected adolescents were chosen and matched for age and sex. Adolescent PBMC were isolated from freshly drawn heparinized blood by density centrifugation and cryopreserved.

Specimen: PBMCs. The chain was built from TRBV6-1 and TRBJ2-1; a stretch of 10 junction bases matches TRBD1. This sequence originates from a donor between 10 and 35 years old with latent tuberculosis or without tuberculosis infection. Some clones in this sample may be carry-over from other donors' samples. The DNA reads TGTGCCAGCACCAAAGCCGGGACAGGGGCCAATGAGCAGTTCTTC. This codes for CASTKAGTGANEQFF.